These 19 T cell receptor beta chains were sequenced from one sample in a study of preoperative IRX-2 immunotherapy in early breast cancer. This sample's treatment: preoperative locoregional IRX-2 cytokine immunotherapy. Using immunoSEQ multiplex PCR, the repertoire was profiled, and TCRdb retains in-frame clones only, with some absent. The data show 25,000 to 30,000 clones, almost 90% seen once. The specimen was collected from a patient treated with IRX-2 immunotherapy. Receptors originate from a human donor with breast cancer.

This chain links TRBV25-1 with TRBJ2-2, with 10 bases identical to TRBD2. Trimming at V came to 2 bases and at J to 7 bases, leaving 7 bases not matched to a gene. The CDR3 loop spans 16 amino acids. Germline V gene data show CDR1 as MGHDK and CDR2 as SYGVNS. The CDR3 protein is CASSEPSGRGSGELFF. CDR3 bases: TGTGCCAGCAGTGAACCTAGCGGGAGAGGTAGCGGGGAGCTGTTTTTT.

This sequence joins TRBV19 and TRBJ2-7; D is undetermined. Trimming removed 1 base at V and 6 bases at J, with 10 bases between. The CDR3 consists of 13 residues. Germline assignment: CDR1 LNHDA and CDR2 SQIVND (reference sequence). The CDR3 nucleotides are TGTGCCAGTAGTATAGGGGGTGTTGGCGAGCAGTACTTC. As protein: CASSIGGVGEQYF.

The chain carries TRBV6-5 and TRBJ1-1, with D tentatively TRBD1 (6 bases). V was pared by 0 bases and J by 1 base, with 9 bases between. Per germline, CDR1 MNHEY and CDR2 SVGAGI. This CDR3 comprises 15 residues. The CDR3 DNA is TGTGCCAGCAGTTACTCGGGGGCAGGGAACACTGAAGCTTTCTTT. This encodes CASSYSGAGNTEAFF.

The rearrangement uses TRBV10-3 and TRBJ1-2; the match to TRBD1 covers 9 bases. The CDR3 length is 14 residues. The ends lost 2 bases at V and 5 bases at J; junction bases unmatched: 3. From germline, CDR1 is ENHRY and CDR2 SYGVKD. The CDR3 region has the DNA TGTGCCATCAGTGAGCAGGGACAGGGATATGGCTACACCTTC. Protein sequence: CAISEQGQGYGYTF.

This clone has a single count. V usage is TRBV2 and J usage is TRBJ1-2; D call uncertain. V lost 7 bases and J 7 bases, leaving 19 bases between the germline ends. Germline CDR1 SNHLY, CDR2 FYNNEI. The CDR3 runs to 14 residues. The CDR3 is CASKDPTPAVGYTF. The DNA of the CDR3 is TGTGCCAGCAAAGATCCCACCCCGGCGGTTGGCTACACCTTC.

This chain joins TRBV4-2 and TRBJ1-2, with D possibly matching TRBD1 (5 bases). Trimming cost V 4 bases and J 2 bases, with 20 bases left between them. The CDR3 is 17 residues long. The germline V gene has CDR1 LGHNA and CDR2 YNFKEQ. CDR3 nucleotide sequence: TGTGCCAGCAGCCGGGAAGCCTCGGGACTCCAAAACTATGGCTACACCTTC. Translating it yields CASSREASGLQNYGYTF.

This chain connects TRBV19 to TRBJ2-3, with D possibly matching TRBD2 (6 bases). CDR3 size: 15 residues. CDR1 is LNHDA and CDR2 is SQIVND in the germline V gene (reference sequence). V lost 3 bases to trimming and J lost 0 bases, with 10 bases between them. CDR3 sequence (DNA): TGTGCCAGTAGTATGGCGGGACTTAGCACAGATACGCAGTATTTT. Its translation is CASSMAGLSTDTQYF.

The genes are TRBV18 and TRBJ1-1, with D hard to call. Trimming stripped 4 bases from V and 0 bases from J, with 9 bases between. Germline values: CDR1 KGHSH, CDR2 LQKENI. This CDR3 spans 14 amino acids. CDR3 amino acids: CASSLKTLNTEAFF. The CDR3, as DNA: TGTGCCAGCTCACTAAAGACCCTGAACACTGAAGCTTTCTTT.

DNA for the CDR3: TGTGCCTGGACTCCCAAGGGAGGGGGCACTGAAGCTTTCTTT. Residues: CAWTPKGGGTEAFF. V usage is TRBV30 and J usage is TRBJ1-1, with a tentative D call TRBD1 (6 bases). V was pared by 4 bases and J by 4 bases, with 16 bases between. This CDR3 contains 14 residues. Looked up from germline, CDR1 is GTSNPN and CDR2 is SVGIG (reference sequence).

The table lists this clone with a few counts. The gene calls are TRBV2 and TRBJ2-7; a weak D match, TRBD1 (5 bases). Germline-derived CDR1 and CDR2 are SNHLY and FYNNEI. This CDR3 has 12 residues. V gave up 6 bases and J gave up 9 bases, with 15 bases separating them. CDR3 DNA: TGTGCCAGCAGGTTGGACACCGATGGGCAGTACTTC. It codes for CASRLDTDGQYF.

This rearrangement joins TRBV19 to TRBJ2-7, with D possibly TRBD1 on 5 matching bases. Trimming took off 5 bases at V and 0 bases at J, with 11 bases between the two ends. Looked up from germline, CDR1 is LNHDA and CDR2 is SQIVND (reference sequence). This CDR3 is 14 amino acids long. This CDR3 is CASSPRTPSYEQYF. CDR3 sequence (DNA): TGTGCCAGTAGTCCGCGGACACCCTCCTACGAGCAGTACTTC.

The chain has TRBV5-6 and TRBJ1-4, with TRBD1 matching 7 bases. Per the germline V gene, CDR1 is SGHDT and CDR2 is YYEEEE. The CDR3 totals 15 residues. The trim removed 4 bases at V and 7 bases at J, leaving 10 bases unmatched. The CDR3 DNA sequence: TGTGCCAGCAGCAATAGACAGGGTTCGGCTGAAAAACTGTTTTTT. Its translation: CASSNRQGSAEKLFF.

The gene calls are TRBV30 and TRBJ2-6, with no clear D. Trimming stripped 2 bases from V and 1 base from J, with 9 bases between. This CDR3 is 15 amino acids long. Germline V gene lookup returns CDR1 GTSNPN and CDR2 SVGIG (reference sequence). The CDR3 is CAWSHEESGANVLTF. The CDR3 DNA sequence: TGTGCCTGGAGTCACGAGGAGTCTGGGGCCAACGTCCTGACTTTC.

The V gene is TRBV15, the J gene TRBJ1-4; the D is unclear. With 1 base removed from V and 8 bases from J, the gap between germline ends came to 5 bases. The CDR3 has 12 residues. CDR1 is LNHNV, CDR2 YYDKDF, per germline (reference sequence). CDR3 residues: CATSRAVEKLFF. The DNA for the CDR3 is TGTGCCACCAGCAGAGCCGTAGAAAAACTGTTTTTT.

The chain uses TRBV18 and TRBJ1-3; no clear D. Per germline, CDR1 KGHSH and CDR2 LQKENI. The CDR3 length is 13 residues. The V end lost 1 base, the J end lost 4 bases, and 5 bases lay between the germline ends. The CDR3 sequence is CASSPLVGNTIYF. The CDR3 DNA reads as TGTGCCAGCTCACCACTTGTCGGAAACACCATATATTTT.

The rearrangement uses TRBV5-4 and TRBJ1-4, with 8 bases identical to TRBD1. The CDR3 sequence is 14 residues long. V gave up 3 bases and J gave up 5 bases; unmatched junction bases: 3. Germline V gene sequence: CDR1 SGHNT, CDR2 YYREEE (reference sequence). The CDR3 bases are TGTGCCAGCAGCTGGACAGGGCTCAATGAAAAACTGTTTTTT. Translation gives CASSWTGLNEKLFF.

The J gene is TRBJ2-5, the V gene TRBV5-1; D not resolved. CDR1 and CDR2 from the germline V gene are SGHRS and YFSETQ. The CDR3 has 14 residues. Trimming pared 0 bases from V and 4 bases from J, leaving 10 bases between. The CDR3 DNA reads TGCGCCAGCAGCTTGGCCCAGGAGAGAGAGACCCAGTACTTC. This codes for CASSLAQERETQYF.

The V gene is TRBV18, the J gene TRBJ2-2; the D gene could be TRBD1 or TRBD2 (5 bases each). CDR1 and CDR2 (germline): KGHSH, LQKENI. V was clipped by 1 base and J by 8 bases, with 8 bases between them. CDR3 length equals 13 residues. CDR3 in DNA: TGTGCCAGCTCACCACGGGACGAGGGGGAGCTGTTTTTT. Translating it yields CASSPRDEGELFF.

The genes are TRBV4-2 and TRBJ1-2; D ambiguous. Germline V lookup: CDR1 LGHNA, CDR2 YNFKEQ. The CDR3 is 12 amino acids. V was pared by 3 bases and J by 8 bases, with 10 bases between. The CDR3 here is CASSQNLYGYTF. CDR3 nucleotides: TGTGCCAGCAGCCAGAACCTCTACGGCTACACCTTC.